This T cell receptor (beta chain) was recorded in a study of molecular identifiers for immune sequencing clone quantification. V dropped 4 bases and J dropped 0 bases, with 4 bases sitting between them. CDR1 and CDR2 (germline): MGHRA, YSYEKL. The CDR3 sequence is 13 residues long. The use of previously described methods and listed TCR primers produced the bulk TCR libraries. TCRdb redid the calling of the PCR reads with MiXCR, one entry per CDR3 protein. The table lists tens of thousands of distinct CDR3 sequences, around a sixth of them singletons. Study-level results: Jurkat TCR RNA spiked in from one cell reportedly remained identifiable amid roughly 910,000 naive cells. Clones with over 20 RNA copies captured over 98% of effector molecules but under 1% of naive ones.

This clonotype was observed many times. Its antigen remains unidentified. Sequencing used naive CD8+ T cells from blood, with Jurkat cell RNA spiked in. Regarding subset: FACS-sorted CD8+CD4-CCR7+CD45RA+ naive T cells. The chain combines TRBV4-1 with TRBJ1-5; no definite D call. The receptor comes from a human donor in good health. Some libraries in this study had Jurkat cell RNA spiked in. The DNA of the CDR3 is TGCGCCAGCAGCCTCCATAGCAATCAGCCCCAGCATTTT. Translation gives CASSLHSNQPQHF.